These 30 T cell receptor beta chains were sequenced from one sample in a study of blood T cells in healthy people across ages. The authors ran a second PCR of roughly 7 to 11 cycles using a sample-barcoded 5' primer and a J-beta primer mix. TCRdb passed the 5' RACE reads through MiXCR, listing each CDR3 protein once. The table shows some 550,000 distinct CDR3 sequences, with less than 60% occurring only once. Material: blood. The receptor source for this set is a man older than 75 in good health.

This clonotype appeared once. This may be a read error: a much more frequent sequence differs by one nucleotide. The rearrangement joins TRBV7-9 to TRBJ2-5; no clear D gene. Germline-derived CDR1 and CDR2 are SEHNR and FQNEAQ (reference sequence). Deletions cut 1 base from V and 11 bases from J, with 14 bases between. The CDR3 extends over 13 amino acids. CDR3 nucleotide sequence: TGTGCCAGCAGCTTAGAAACCCGTCCAGAGCAGTACTTC. It yields the protein CASSLETRPEQYF.

The chain is built from TRBV7-2 and TRBJ2-5; TRBD1 or TRBD2 may be the D gene (5 bases each). Germline V gene lookup returns CDR1 SGHTA and CDR2 FQGNSA. CDR3 length equals 14 residues. V was clipped by 5 bases and J by 2 bases, with 12 bases between them. CDR3 region: CASSLLGTQETQYF. The CDR3, as DNA: TGTGCCAGCAGCCTACTAGGGACGCAAGAGACCCAGTACTTC.

Only a few counts were recorded for this clonotype. A much larger clone differs from this one at a single base, so this may be a read error. V usage is TRBV4-2 and J usage is TRBJ2-1; weak D call: TRBD2 (5 bases). Germline V lookup: CDR1 LGHNA, CDR2 YNFKEQ. The CDR3 has 16 amino acids. CDR3: CTSSQEGNWIANEQFF. CDR3 DNA sequence: TGTACCAGCAGCCAAGAGGGAAACTGGATCGCCAATGAGCAGTTCTTC.

This chain joins TRBV25-1 and TRBJ2-7; the D gene is possibly TRBD1 (6 bases). Germline lookup yields CDR1 MGHDK and CDR2 SYGVNS. The V end was cut by 4 bases, the J end by 5 bases, with 15 bases between. CDR3 length: 14 amino acids. CDR3 in amino acids: CASSGARGRDEQYF. The CDR3 bases are TGTGCCAGCAGTGGCGCCAGGGGTAGGGACGAGCAGTACTTC.

V gene TRBV5-1 combines with J gene TRBJ2-7, with 12 bases aligning to TRBD2. Looked up from germline, CDR1 is SGHRS and CDR2 is YFSETQ. V shed 7 bases, J shed 1 base, and the junction held 6 bases outside the gene matches. CDR3 length: 15 residues. The CDR3: CASRWTSGASYEQYF. The CDR3 DNA reads TGCGCCAGCCGCTGGACTAGCGGGGCTTCCTACGAGCAGTACTTC.

In this sample, this clonotype turned up many times. The chain couples TRBV6-6 to TRBJ1-1, with D tentatively TRBD1 (6 bases). Per the germline V gene, CDR1 is MNHNY and CDR2 is SVGAGI (reference sequence). The CDR3 consists of 13 residues. V lost 9 bases, J lost 5 bases, and 16 bases lay in between. Here the CDR3 reads CASTFNRDTEAFF. The CDR3, as DNA: TGTGCCAGTACATTCAACAGGGATACTGAAGCTTTCTTT.

This chain links TRBV9 with TRBJ1-6; maybe TRBD1 (5 bases). Germline CDR1 reads SGDLS; CDR2 reads YYNGEE. The CDR3 is made up of 13 amino acids. V lost 6 bases to trimming and J lost 9 bases, with 13 bases between them. The DNA for the CDR3 is TGTGCCAGCATCCCCAGGGCTAGTTCACCCCTCCACTTT. This encodes CASIPRASSPLHF.

The V and J genes are TRBV7-9 and TRBJ2-1; D may be TRBD2 (6 bases). V lost 2 bases and J lost 3, with 8 bases in between. The CDR3 runs 14 residues. Germline V CDR1 and CDR2: SEHNR, FQNEAQ (reference sequence). CDR3 protein: CASSLLADYNEQFF. The CDR3 DNA reads TGTGCCAGCAGCTTATTAGCGGACTACAATGAGCAGTTCTTC.

This clonotype was observed a few times. The genes are TRBV11-2 and TRBJ2-7; 10 bases match TRBD1. In germline, CDR1 is SGHAT, CDR2 FQNNGV. This CDR3 region has 14 residues. V dropped 5 bases and J dropped 9; count of bases not matched to a gene: 10. CDR3 sequence: CASSPGQGSTRQYF. CDR3 in DNA: TGTGCCAGCAGCCCGGGACAGGGGTCGACAAGGCAGTACTTC.

This clonotype appeared a few times. J is TRBJ2-3 and V is TRBV6-1; D gene uncertain. The germline V and J ends were trimmed by 10 bases and 5 bases, with 13 bases remaining between them. The CDR3 loop spans 12 amino acids. Germline V gives CDR1 MNHNS, CDR2 SASEGT. This CDR3 is CATSQVLDTQYF. The CDR3 DNA sequence: TGTGCCACCTCCCAGGTTTTAGATACGCAGTATTTT.

The chain links TRBV28 to TRBJ2-3; 8 bases map to TRBD1. The CDR3 is 15 residues long. Germline CDR1 reads MDHEN; CDR2 reads SYDVKM. Trimming took 6 bases from V and 3 from J; bases not matched to a gene: 8. In DNA form, the CDR3 reads TGTGCCAGCAGGCAGGGGGCAAGCAAGACAGATACGCAGTATTTT. Its protein is CASRQGASKTDTQYF.

V and J are TRBV7-8 and TRBJ2-5, with D tentatively TRBD2 (6 bases). The CDR3 is made up of 15 amino acids. V was trimmed by 0 bases and J by 11 bases, leaving 19 bases between them. In germline, CDR1 is SGHVS, CDR2 FQNEAQ. CDR3: CASSLAGTGLREQYF. CDR3 nucleotide sequence: TGTGCCAGCAGCTTAGCCGGGACTGGGCTCCGGGAGCAGTACTTC.

The chain links TRBV7-9 to TRBJ1-2, with D maybe TRBD1 (5 bases). CDR1 and CDR2 from the germline V gene are SEHNR and FQNEAQ (reference sequence). The length of the CDR3 is 13 residues. Trimming removed 5 bases from V and 4 bases from J, with 11 bases in between. The CDR3 here is CASSTGAGYGYTF. In DNA, the CDR3 is TGTGCCAGCAGCACTGGGGCAGGCTATGGCTACACCTTC.

The gene calls are TRBV7-2 and TRBJ2-1; D not certain. V dropped 5 bases and J dropped 9 bases, with 17 bases sitting between them. The CDR3 loop spans 14 amino acids. Germline V gene data show CDR1 as SGHTA and CDR2 as FQGNSA. The CDR3: CASSVDVNTSEQFF. The CDR3 DNA sequence: TGTGCCAGCAGCGTAGACGTAAATACAAGTGAGCAGTTCTTC. The variable domain in full, completed from reference TRBV7-2 and TRBJ2-1, reads GAGVSQSPSNKVTEKGKDVELRCDPISGHTALYWYRQSLGQGLEFLIYFQGNSAPDKSGLPSDRFSAERTGGSVSTLTIQRTQQEDSAVYLCASSVDVNTSEQFFGPGTRLTVL.

As regards this clonotype: A read error is possible here, since a much larger clone lies one base away. J is TRBJ2-4 and V is TRBV6-6; weak D call: TRBD2 (6 bases). The J call is doubtful: the DNA matches TRBJ2-7 better. Germline CDR1 MNHNY, CDR2 SVGAGI (reference sequence). This CDR3 contains 17 residues. The CDR3 here is CAGSRGTRATLGYEQYF. In nucleotides, the CDR3 is TGTGCCGGCAGTCGCGGGACGCGGGCAACCCTAGGGTACGAGCAGTACTTC.

This clonotype was seen once. This sequence joins TRBV20-1 and TRBJ2-5; D remains unclear. The CDR3 runs 13 residues. Trimming left V 4 bases short and J 7 bases short, with 16 bases between. Germline V gene data show CDR1 as DFQATT and CDR2 as SNEGSKA (reference sequence). The DNA of the CDR3 is TGCAGTGCTATAGAACGTCCAGGTGGGACCCAGTACTTC. Translating gives CSAIERPGGTQYF.

This clonotype was counted between two and nine times. The J gene is TRBJ1-6, the V gene TRBV5-1; perhaps TRBD1 as D (5 bases). Trimming stripped 0 bases from V and 8 bases from J, with 9 bases between. CDR3 length: 14 residues. Germline lookup yields CDR1 SGHRS and CDR2 YFSETQ. CDR3 region: CASSLETDYSPLHF. DNA for the CDR3: TGCGCCAGCAGCTTGGAGACAGATTATTCACCCCTCCACTTT. Combining the CDR3 with reference TRBV5-1 and TRBJ1-6 gives the whole variable domain KAGVTQTPRYLIKTRGQQVTLSCSPISGHRSVSWYQQTPGQGLQFLFEYFSETQRNKGNFPGRFSGRQFSNSRSEMNVSTLELGDSALYLCASSLETDYSPLHFGNGTRLTVT.

The chain carries TRBV6-6 and TRBJ2-5; D uncertain. This CDR3 region has 15 residues. Trimming pared 2 bases from V and 0 bases from J, leaving 10 bases between. CDR1 MNHNY and CDR2 SVGAGI come from the germline V gene (reference sequence). As DNA, the CDR3 is TGTGCCAGCAGTTACGAGCCCCCCAACCAAGAGACCCAGTACTTC. Protein: CASSYEPPNQETQYF.

This clonotype has a count of ten or more. This chain connects TRBV6-5 to TRBJ1-5; D is possibly TRBD1 (5 bases). Germline V lookup: CDR1 MNHEY, CDR2 SVGAGI. V lost 5 bases, J lost 6 bases, and 11 bases lay in between. The CDR3 contains 13 residues. The CDR3 is CASSPQGRQPQHF. The CDR3 nucleotides are TGTGCCAGCAGTCCTCAGGGCCGTCAGCCCCAGCATTTT.

This clonotype was observed at least ten times. J is TRBJ2-1 and V is TRBV6-6, with TRBD2 as a possible D gene (5 bases). V lost 2 bases to trimming and J lost 0 bases, with 11 bases between them. Germline V gene data show CDR1 as MNHNY and CDR2 as SVGAGI (reference sequence). The CDR3 length is 16 residues. The CDR3 loop reads CASSYGPGSSYNEQFF. Here the CDR3 DNA reads TGTGCCAGCAGTTACGGGCCGGGAAGCTCCTACAATGAGCAGTTCTTC.

This clonotype was counted only a few times. The V call is TRBV5-1, the J call TRBJ1-2; no reliable D call. Germline V CDR1 and CDR2: SGHRS, YFSETQ. The V and J ends lost 5 bases and 2 bases respectively, with 13 bases between them. The CDR3 has 14 amino acids. The CDR3 protein is CASSRAITNYGYTF. CDR3 coding DNA: TGCGCCAGCAGTCGGGCCATTACGAACTATGGCTACACCTTC.

There are a few counts of this clonotype. The chain employs TRBV6-2 or TRBV6-3 and TRBJ1-2; D unclear. V dropped 0 bases and J dropped 3 bases, with 14 bases sitting between them. This CDR3 is built from 16 residues. The V gene's germline CDR1 is MNHEY and CDR2 SVGEGT. The CDR3: CASSYSEKGRYYGYTF. The CDR3 region has the DNA TGTGCCAGCAGTTACTCGGAAAAAGGGCGATACTATGGCTACACCTTC.

About this clonotype: One end of the junction is discordant with germline, which a read error may explain. The chain joins TRBV15 to TRBJ2-4; weak D call: TRBD1 (6 bases). The germline gives CDR1 LNHNV, CDR2 YYDKDF (reference sequence). The CDR3 covers 16 residues. CDR3 loop: CATSGDEGVAKNIQYF. The CDR3 DNA is TGTGCCACCAGCGGAGATGAGGGGGTAGCCAAAAACATTCAGTACTTC.

This clonotype occurred once. This chain uses TRBV5-5 with TRBJ2-2; weak D call: TRBD1 (6 bases). CDR3 length: 15 amino acids. Trimming pared 4 bases from V and 5 bases from J, leaving 15 bases between. Germline assignment: CDR1 SGHKS and CDR2 YYEKEE (reference sequence). CDR3 in amino acids: CASSAVGQLTGELFF. CDR3 nucleotides: TGTGCCAGCAGCGCCGTTGGACAGCTAACCGGGGAGCTGTTTTTT.

This clonotype has just one count. V is TRBV5-1 and J is TRBJ1-6, with 9 bases lining up with TRBD1. The trim removed 3 bases at V and 0 bases at J, leaving 10 bases unmatched. The CDR3 covers 19 residues. CDR1 and CDR2 (germline): SGHRS, YFSETQ. CDR3 in amino acids: CASSSHTGGRSSYNSPLHF. In nucleotides, the CDR3 is TGCGCCAGCAGCTCTCATACAGGGGGCCGAAGCTCCTATAATTCACCCCTCCACTTT.

This clonotype was counted only a few times. The chain couples TRBV7-2 to TRBJ2-1; 10 bases match TRBD2. CDR1 SGHTA and CDR2 FQGNSA come from the germline V gene. This CDR3 comprises 15 residues. Trimming took 6 bases from V and 4 from J; bases not matched to a gene: 6. CDR3 residues: CASRKLAGTYNEQFF. CDR3 sequence (DNA): TGTGCCAGCAGGAAACTAGCGGGAACATACAATGAGCAGTTCTTC.

The chain carries TRBV11-2 and TRBJ2-7; D is tentatively TRBD1 or TRBD2 (6 bases each). The CDR3 is 16 amino acids. Germline CDR1 is SGHAT and CDR2 is FQNNGV. With 4 bases removed from V and 0 bases from J, the gap between germline ends came to 16 bases. The DNA of the CDR3 is TGTGCCAGCAGCTCCTCGTTAGGGGGGAGCTCCTACGAGCAGTACTTC. Protein: CASSSSLGGSSYEQYF.

This clonotype was counted only a few times. The chain couples TRBV6-6 to TRBJ2-7, with 7 positions matching TRBD1. The CDR3 is made up of 15 amino acids. V lost 4 bases to trimming and J lost 2 bases; unmatched junction nucleotides: 8. Germline V CDR1 and CDR2: MNHNY, SVGAGI (reference sequence). This chain's CDR3 is CASSSPGTEPYEQYF. The DNA of the CDR3 is TGTGCCAGCAGTTCCCCCGGGACAGAACCCTACGAGCAGTACTTC.

This chain links TRBV24-1 with TRBJ2-4; no clear D. V gave up 3 bases and J gave up 11 bases, with 16 bases separating them. CDR3 length: 14 amino acids. Germline CDR1 reads KGHDR; CDR2 reads SFDVKD. CDR3 protein: CATSDPRAVPVQYF. The CDR3 region has the DNA TGTGCCACCAGTGATCCCCGGGCTGTTCCGGTTCAGTACTTC.

This clonotype was seen a handful of times. The gene calls are TRBV20-1 and TRBJ2-1; 14 positions match TRBD2. Trimming removed 8 bases from V and 7 bases from J; junction bases left unmatched: 7. The germline V gene encodes CDR1 DFQATT and CDR2 SNEGSKA (reference sequence). This CDR3 is built from 14 residues. The CDR3 loop is CSTSGTSGSNEQFF. The CDR3 nucleotides read TGCAGTACCTCCGGGACTAGCGGGAGTAATGAGCAGTTCTTC.